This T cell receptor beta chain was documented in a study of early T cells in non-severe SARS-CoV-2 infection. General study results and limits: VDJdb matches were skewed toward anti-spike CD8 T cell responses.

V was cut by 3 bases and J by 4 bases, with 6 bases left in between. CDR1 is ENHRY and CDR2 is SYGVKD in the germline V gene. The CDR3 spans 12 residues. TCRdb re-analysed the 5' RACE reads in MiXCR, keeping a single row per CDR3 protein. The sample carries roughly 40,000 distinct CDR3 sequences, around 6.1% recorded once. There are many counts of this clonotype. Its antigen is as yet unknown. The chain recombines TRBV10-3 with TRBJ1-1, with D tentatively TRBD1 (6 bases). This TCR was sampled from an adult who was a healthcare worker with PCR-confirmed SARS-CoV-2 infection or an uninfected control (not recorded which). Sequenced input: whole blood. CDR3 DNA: TGTGCCATCAGTGACAGGGGCACTGAAGCTTTCTTT. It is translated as CAISDRGTEAFF.